This TCR beta chain was recorded in a study of shared clonotypes between healthy human individuals. Points from the study as a whole: Non-shared clonotypes had lower generation probabilities than clonotypes shared by all four sorted-subset donors.

Recent acute infections and vaccinations were absent in the healthy HIV-negative adult donors. Adult Caucasians living in Nashville, Tennessee made up all of the donors. Naive CD45RA+ and memory CD45RA-negative subsets were split from CD4+ cells. The CDR3 totals 16 residues. V trimming: 4 bases; J trimming: 0 bases; junction bases outside the gene matches: 7. From germline, CDR1 is SGHDT and CDR2 YYEEEE. Assay: immunoSEQ multiplex PCR; the TCRdb copy retains only in-frame clones and omits some. The sample carries about 1 million clones, around 75% recorded once. Comments on this clone: Its target is unknown.

This receptor was identified in a man between 18 and 29 years old in good health. J is TRBJ2-3 and V is TRBV5-6; 8 bases line up with TRBD2. Source material: memory CD4+ T cells sorted from blood. Subset meaning: CD45RA-negative fraction. The CDR3 bases are TGTGCCAGCAGCCCACGAGCGGGAGTTAGCACAGATACGCAGTATTTT. It encodes CASSPRAGVSTDTQYF.